The sequence of this TCR beta chain was determined in a study of shared clonotypes between healthy human individuals. As concerns this clone: The same CDR3 arises from other DNA sequences in this sample as well.

Adult Caucasians living in Nashville, Tennessee made up all of the donors. Some clones are missing from TCRdb's copy, which holds only in-frame ones; the method was immunoSEQ multiplex PCR. Altogether millions of clones are present, 90% to 95% being singletons, with the ten largest covering 0.13%. Germline CDR1 SGDLS, CDR2 YYNGEE. Trimming shortened V by 1 base and J by 0 bases, and 7 bases separated the two germline ends. The CDR3 is 15 amino acids. The origin of this receptor is a young man in good health. The V and J genes are TRBV9 and TRBJ2-2; maybe TRBD2 (5 bases). The sample consisted of naive CD4+ T cells sorted from blood. The subset is: CD45RA+ positively selected. The CDR3 bases are TGTGCCAGCAGCGTACTAGCCACGAACACCGGGGAGCTGTTTTTT. Translation: CASSVLATNTGELFF.